These 27 T cell receptor beta chains were all obtained from the same sample, sequenced in a study of T-cell reconstitution after alpha-beta-depleted transplantation in children. Preparing the TCRbeta library involved the use of unique molecular identifiers. MiXCR was run by TCRdb on the PCR reads, yielding one entry per CDR3 protein. The table includes about 290,000 distinct CDR3 sequences, 10% detected once. This specimen was PBMCs, taken before TCRalphabeta/CD19-depleted stem cell transplant. The receptor set was obtained from a boy under three years old with acute myeloid leukemia, due to receive a stem cell transplant.

This clonotype showed up many times. The V gene is TRBV5-1, the J gene TRBJ1-1, with TRBD1 matching over 9 bases. This CDR3 has 15 residues. Germline values: CDR1 SGHRS, CDR2 YFSETQ. Losses at the gene ends were 0 bases for V and 4 bases for J; bases not matched to a gene: 4. DNA of the CDR3: TGCGCCAGCAGCTTGGCGGTGACAGGGGGCACTGAAGCTTTCTTT. Its translation: CASSLAVTGGTEAFF. Combining the CDR3 with reference TRBV5-1 and TRBJ1-1 gives the whole variable domain KAGVTQTPRYLIKTRGQQVTLSCSPISGHRSVSWYQQTPGQGLQFLFEYFSETQRNKGNFPGRFSGRQFSNSRSEMNVSTLELGDSALYLCASSLAVTGGTEAFFGQGTRLTVV.

This clonotype occurred many times. Here the CDR3 reads CASSQDDSSYNEQFF. The CDR3 DNA follows: TGTGCCAGCAGCCAAGATGACAGCTCCTACAATGAGCAGTTCTTC. This chain links TRBV3-1 with TRBJ2-1, with TRBD1 as a possible D gene (5 bases). The germline CDR1 and CDR2 sequences are LGHDT and YNNKEL (reference sequence). This CDR3 comprises 15 residues. Deletions cut 0 bases from V and 0 bases from J, with 6 bases between.

The sample holds many counts of this clonotype. The gene calls are TRBV29-1 and TRBJ1-1; 9 bases map to TRBD1. CDR1 SQVTM and CDR2 ANQGSEA come from the germline V gene. V shed 3 bases, J shed 4 bases, and the junction held 12 bases outside the gene matches. This CDR3 region has 16 residues. This CDR3 is CSVDEDRGNAFTEAFF. The DNA of the CDR3 is TGCAGCGTTGATGAGGACAGGGGTAACGCATTCACTGAAGCTTTCTTT. The variable domain in full, with the rest retrieved from reference TRBV29-1 and TRBJ1-1, is SAVISQKPSRDICQRGTSLTIQCQVDSQVTMMFWYRQQPGQSLTLIATANQGSEATYESGFVIDKFPISRPNLTFSTLTVSNMSPEDSSIYLCSVDEDRGNAFTEAFFGQGTRLTVV.

This clonotype showed up many times. The chain links TRBV5-1 to TRBJ2-3; no clear D gene. The CDR3 totals 14 residues. Germline V lookup: CDR1 SGHRS, CDR2 YFSETQ. The V and J ends lost 3 bases and 2 bases respectively, with 10 bases between them. The CDR3 here is CASSSTYITDTQYF. CDR3 nucleotides: TGCGCCAGCAGCTCGACGTATATCACAGATACGCAGTATTTT.

This clonotype has just a few counts. The chain links TRBV12-3 or TRBV12-4 to TRBJ1-5; 8 bases agree with TRBD1. This CDR3 is built from 15 residues. J lost 2 bases, V lost 7 bases, and 7 bases had no gene match. The CDR3 nucleotides are TGTGCCAGCATGCCGGACAGGGAGGGCAATCAGCCCCAGCATTTT. This sequence encodes CASMPDREGNQPQHF.

The V call is TRBV3-1, the J call TRBJ2-2, with D unclear. Germline V gene sequence: CDR1 LGHDT, CDR2 YNNKEL (reference sequence). Trimming cost V 5 bases and J 2 bases, with 15 bases left between them. CDR3 size: 16 residues. Here the CDR3 reads CASSGRAPPNTGELFF. The CDR3 region has the DNA TGTGCCAGCAGCGGTCGGGCCCCTCCTAACACCGGGGAGCTGTTTTTT.

This clonotype was recorded at least ten times. As DNA, the CDR3 is TGCAGTGCTAGAGACCAGGCTAGCGGGGGCCGAGATACGCAGTATTTT. Protein product: CSARDQASGGRDTQYF. V gene TRBV20-1 combines with J gene TRBJ2-3; TRBD2 matches 10 bases. Germline V gene sequence: CDR1 DFQATT, CDR2 SNEGSKA (reference sequence). The V gene end was trimmed by 0 bases and the J gene end by 5 bases; junction bases not matched to a gene: 8. CDR3 length: 16 amino acids.

This clonotype was observed at least ten times. The chain employs TRBV10-3 and TRBJ1-3; D remains unclear. This CDR3 has 12 amino acids. CDR1 ENHRY and CDR2 SYGVKD come from the germline V gene. The V end was cut by 6 bases, the J end by 0 bases, with 3 bases between. CDR3 nucleotide sequence: TGTGCCATCAGCCGCTCTGGAAACACCATATATTTT. This codes for CAISRSGNTIYF.

This clonotype showed up many times. This chain connects TRBV12-3 or TRBV12-4 to TRBJ2-3; possibly TRBD2 for D (5 bases). The CDR3 contains 15 residues. The ends were cut back, 5 bases at V and 4 bases at J, with 16 bases in the middle. In DNA form, the CDR3 reads TGTGCCAGCAGTCTCACCCCTAGCCCGCCAGATACGCAGTATTTT. It encodes CASSLTPSPPDTQYF.

There are a few counts of this clonotype. The V gene is TRBV7-8, the J gene TRBJ1-1, with TRBD1 matching over 8 bases. V dropped 7 bases and J dropped 4; count of bases not matched to a gene: 14. The germline V gene has CDR1 SGHVS and CDR2 FQNEAQ. The length of the CDR3 is 16 residues. CDR3 protein: CASTLFQGAGSTEAFF. The CDR3, as DNA: TGTGCCAGCACCCTTTTCCAGGGGGCAGGGAGCACTGAAGCTTTCTTT.

This clonotype has at least ten counts. This chain links TRBV4-2 with TRBJ2-7; perhaps TRBD2 as D (7 bases). CDR3 size: 15 residues. V lost 4 bases and J 2 bases, leaving 15 bases between the germline ends. The V gene's germline CDR1 is LGHNA and CDR2 YNFKEQ. The CDR3 DNA sequence: TGTGCCAGCAGCCGGGAGGGGGATTCGGCCTACGAGCAGTACTTC. This encodes CASSREGDSAYEQYF.

This clonotype was seen repeatedly, ten times or more. The CDR3 spells CAISESPGLSTDTQYF. As DNA, the CDR3 is TGTGCCATCAGTGAGTCCCCGGGACTCAGCACAGATACGCAGTATTTT. The gene calls are TRBV10-3 and TRBJ2-3; D is possibly TRBD2 (6 bases). V was trimmed by 0 bases and J by 0 bases, leaving 10 bases between them. From germline, CDR1 is ENHRY and CDR2 SYGVKD. The CDR3 is 16 residues long.

This chain uses TRBV4-2 with TRBJ2-7; 10 bases agree with TRBD2. Looked up from germline, CDR1 is LGHNA and CDR2 is YNFKEQ. This CDR3 spans 17 amino acids. Trimming at V came to 0 bases and at J to 7 bases, leaving 12 bases not matched to a gene. CDR3 loop: CASSQEDTSGTMGEQYF. The CDR3 coding sequence is TGTGCCAGCAGCCAAGAGGACACTAGCGGGACTATGGGGGAGCAGTACTTC.

This chain uses TRBV3-1 with TRBJ2-1, with D perhaps matching TRBD1 or TRBD2 (6 bases each). The V end was cut by 6 bases, the J end by 7 bases, with 13 bases between. Per germline, CDR1 LGHDT and CDR2 YNNKEL (reference sequence). The CDR3 sequence is 13 residues long. Written as DNA, the CDR3 is TGTGCCAGCAGACCGGGGGACAAGAATGAGCAGTTCTTC. Translating it yields CASRPGDKNEQFF.

This clonotype was counted ten times or more. The chain joins TRBV6-5 to TRBJ2-5; a weak D match, TRBD1 (6 bases). Trimming removed 0 bases from V and 0 bases from J, with 14 bases in between. The germline V gene encodes CDR1 MNHEY and CDR2 SVGAGI. This CDR3 is 17 amino acids long. CDR3 DNA sequence: TGTGCCAGCAGTTACTCTGGAAATAGGGGGTACCAAGAGACCCAGTACTTC. It yields the protein CASSYSGNRGYQETQYF.

This clonotype was seen a handful of times. The gene calls are TRBV12-5 and TRBJ1-4; D remains ambiguous. Germline V gene sequence: CDR1 LGHNT, CDR2 FRNRAP. Trimming shortened V by 3 bases and J by 4 bases, and 9 bases separated the two germline ends. The CDR3 sequence is 14 residues long. DNA of the CDR3: TGTGCTAGTGGTTTATTTCCCAATAATGAAAAACTGTTTTTT. Protein product: CASGLFPNNEKLFF.

There are many counts of this clonotype. The V and J genes are TRBV10-3 and TRBJ2-7; D is tentatively TRBD1 or TRBD2 (6 bases each). The CDR3 is made up of 14 amino acids. Per germline, CDR1 ENHRY and CDR2 SYGVKD. Trimming took 0 bases from V and 2 from J, leaving 8 bases between them. CDR3 coding DNA: TGTGCCATCAGTGAGTCAGGGGGGACCTACGAGCAGTACTTC. The encoded protein is CAISESGGTYEQYF.

This clonotype was detected ten times or more. J is TRBJ1-1 and V is TRBV4-3; 7 bases agree with TRBD1. The CDR3 contains 14 residues. The germline V gene has CDR1 LGHNA and CDR2 YSLEER. The V and J ends lost 5 bases and 4 bases, in that order; junction bases with no gene match: 7. The CDR3 bases are TGCGCCAGCAGCTGGAACCGACAGGGCACTGAAGCTTTCTTT. Residues: CASSWNRQGTEAFF.

This clonotype was observed once. Germline is not matched at one junction end, which may reflect a read error. The V call is TRBV20-1, the J call TRBJ2-3; 11 bases agree with TRBD1. This CDR3 comprises 16 residues. Looked up from germline, CDR1 is DFQATT and CDR2 is SNEGSKA (reference sequence). The CDR3 region is CCARDRGALREDTQYF. As DNA, the CDR3 is TGCTGTGCTAGGGACAGGGGGGCTCTCAGGGAGGATACGCAGTATTTT.

This chain connects TRBV19 to TRBJ2-3; 7 bases are a match to TRBD1. The CDR3 sequence is 14 residues long. The J segment lost 3 bases and the V segment lost 10 bases, leaving 10 bases of the junction unmatched. Germline V lookup: CDR1 LNHDA, CDR2 SQIVND (reference sequence). The CDR3 is CATRQGEGTDTQYF. As DNA, the CDR3 is TGTGCCACGCGACAGGGAGAGGGGACAGATACGCAGTATTTT. Supplemented by reference TRBV19 and TRBJ2-3, the full variable domain reads DGGITQSPKYLFRKEGQNVTLSCEQNLNHDAMYWYRQDPGQGLRLIYYSQIVNDFQKGDIAEGYSVSREKKESFPLTVTSAQKNPTAFYLCATRQGEGTDTQYFGPGTRLTVL.

Details on this clonotype: An end of the junction does not agree with germline; a read error may underlie this. The chain combines TRBV7-9 with TRBJ1-6; D possibly corresponds to TRBD1 (5 bases). Germline V CDR1 and CDR2: SEHNR, FQNEAQ (reference sequence). This CDR3 is 14 amino acids long. The CDR3 bases are TGTGCCAGCGGCTTTCCCCTGGGGCAGGGCCCCCTCCACTTT. It codes for CASGFPLGQGPLHF.

This clonotype was counted a few times. The CDR3 nucleotides are TGTGCCAGCTCACCACTATGGACAGGGCGGATTGAAAAACTGTTTTTT. Protein sequence: CASSPLWTGRIEKLFF. J is TRBJ1-4 and V is TRBV18; 8 nucleotides match TRBD1. V lost 1 base and J lost 7; bases outside the gene matches: 8. Germline values: CDR1 KGHSH, CDR2 LQKENI. This CDR3 has 16 residues.

The chain carries TRBV19 and TRBJ2-7; a weak D match, TRBD1 (6 bases). This CDR3 is built from 14 residues. V lost 5 bases and J lost 2, with 13 bases in between. The germline V gene encodes CDR1 LNHDA and CDR2 SQIVND (reference sequence). CDR3 sequence: CASSFSRGTYEQYF. The DNA for the CDR3 is TGTGCCAGTAGTTTTTCCAGGGGAACCTACGAGCAGTACTTC.

This clonotype was observed at least ten times. V gene TRBV7-9 combines with J gene TRBJ2-7; D is tentatively TRBD1 or TRBD2 (5 bases each). Trimming stripped 5 bases from V and 4 bases from J, with 12 bases between. From germline, CDR1 is SEHNR and CDR2 FQNEAQ (reference sequence). The length of the CDR3 is 13 residues. Written as DNA, the CDR3 is TGTGCCAGCAGCCGCATGAGGGGATACGAGCAGTACTTC. This translates into CASSRMRGYEQYF.

This clonotype was counted many times. The chain is built from TRBV5-1 and TRBJ1-3; 7 positions agree with TRBD1. The CDR3 sequence is 17 residues long. Losses at the gene ends were 0 bases for V and 2 bases for J; bases not matched to a gene: 8. Germline assignment: CDR1 SGHRS and CDR2 YFSETQ. CDR3 coding DNA: TGCGCCAGCAGCTTGGGACCCTCTGACAGGGCTGGAAACACCATATATTTT. This sequence encodes CASSLGPSDRAGNTIYF.

V is TRBV9 and J is TRBJ2-5; D may be TRBD1 (6 bases). The CDR3 runs to 14 residues. Per germline, CDR1 SGDLS and CDR2 YYNGEE. V shed 0 bases and J shed 5 bases, with 11 bases lying between them. The CDR3 DNA follows: TGTGCCAGCAGCGTAGGGGGGCCTCTGGAGACCCAGTACTTC. Protein: CASSVGGPLETQYF.

This clonotype has ten or more counts. The chain employs TRBV7-9 and TRBJ2-3, with D hard to call. The CDR3 runs 11 residues. Trimming took 5 bases from V and 6 from J, leaving 6 bases between them. Germline V gene lookup returns CDR1 SEHNR and CDR2 FQNEAQ (reference sequence). This CDR3 reads CASSARDTQYF. The DNA for the CDR3 is TGTGCCAGCAGCGCGCGGGATACGCAGTATTTT.